This TCR beta chain was recorded in a study of beta chain features in type 1 diabetes. CDR1 and CDR2 from the germline V gene are SGHVS and FNYEAQ. The CDR3 contains 12 residues. V dropped 1 base and J dropped 6 bases, with 7 bases sitting between them. Expressed TCRB transcripts got sequenced, as all isolated RNA was reverse transcribed. The data were produced by immunoSEQ multiplex PCR, yet TCRdb's version contains in-frame clones alone and is incomplete. The sample lists more than 250,000 clones; about 20% were seen once. Notes on the study in general: Among all four CD4+ subsets, Type 1 diabetes patients had TCRB CDR3s that were moderately but significantly shorter.

Details on this clone: The antigen remains unidentified.

The TCR comes from a woman between 40 and 55 years old with type 1 diabetes. The sample was naive CD4+ T cells from blood. The gene calls are TRBV7-6 and TRBJ2-7; D ambiguous. For the CDR3, the DNA is TGTGCCAGCAGCTTAGTCACACGCGAGCAGTACTTC. Encoded protein: CASSLVTREQYF.